The rows below give T cell receptor beta chains drawn from one sample of a study of blood T cell repertoires in COVID-19. The protocol was immunoSEQ multiplex PCR, while the TCRdb copy is restricted to in-frame clones and leaves out a portion. The sample lists 120,000 or so clones; more than 75% were seen once. The sequenced sample was peripheral blood. All receptors come from a human donor in a cohort sampled during active COVID-19. Each CDR3 is given with its conserved first and last residue. The D gene is left open where the match is weak. The size field is filled for only some rows; it gives once, few, many or a size class.

V gene	J gene	D gene	clone size	CDR3 DNA	CDR3 protein
TRBV7-6	TRBJ2-1	TRBD2	-	TGTGCCAGCAGCTTAGGGGCCGGGGGACTAGCGGGAGACAATGAGCAGTTCTTC	CASSLGAGGLAGDNEQFF
TRBV30	TRBJ1-6	-	-	TGTGCCTGGGCCAGCTCCTATAATTCACCCCTCCACTTT	CAWASSYNSPLHF
TRBV19	TRBJ1-1	-	-	TGTGCCAGTAGCTGGGCAACTGAAGCTTTCTTT	CASSWATEAFF
TRBV6-5	TRBJ2-5	TRBD2	-	TGTGCCAGCAGGCCCCCCACCTCGGGGGGGGAGACCCAGTACTTC	CASRPPTSGGETQYF
TRBV2	TRBJ2-1	TRBD2	few	TGTGCCAGCAGTCCCGTGATAGCGGGACCCTACAATGAGCAGTTCTTC	CASSPVIAGPYNEQFF
TRBV9	TRBJ2-5	TRBD2	-	TGTGCCAGCAGTCTGGCGGGAGACGGAAAGACCCAGTACTTC	CASSLAGDGKTQYF
TRBV20-1	TRBJ1-2	TRBD1	-	TGCAGTGCACAGGGGAGCTATGGCTACACCTTC	CSAQGSYGYTF
TRBV24-1	TRBJ2-7	-	-	TGTGCCACCCGCGATTACAGGAACGAGCAGTACTTC	CATRDYRNEQYF
TRBV4-1	TRBJ1-1	TRBD1	-	TGCGCCAGCAGCCAAGATCAGGGGGCGGGCACTGAAGCTTTCTTT	CASSQDQGAGTEAFF
TRBV5-6	TRBJ2-1	-	-	TGTGCCAGCAGCTGGGGCCCAGGTCCCATTGGTGAGCAGTTCTTC	CASSWGPGPIGEQFF
TRBV28	TRBJ1-1	-	-	TGTGCCAGCAGTTTGACAGGCCGCACGAACACTGAAGCTTTCTTT	CASSLTGRTNTEAFF
TRBV19	TRBJ2-3	TRBD1	-	TGTGCCAGCACCCCCCAGGACAGGGGAGAGGATACGCAGTATTTT	CASTPQDRGEDTQYF
TRBV18	TRBJ2-7	TRBD1	-	TGTGCCAGCTCACCACGGCAGGTGAAATCGGGACAGGGGGCCTACGAGCAGTACTTC	CASSPRQVKSGQGAYEQYF
TRBV3-1/TRBV3-2	TRBJ2-5	TRBD1	-	TGTGCCAGCAGCCAAGAGGGGGTTTGGCAGGGGGTGGAAGAGACCCAGTACTTC	CASSQEGVWQGVEETQYF
TRBV5-1	TRBJ2-7	-	once	TGCGCCAGCAGCCCCTCCCTGGTGAATCGGGACGAGCAGTACTTC	CASSPSLVNRDEQYF
TRBV18	TRBJ1-2	-	once	TGTGCCAGCTCACCACCTTCGGGACAATTTCTCACCTTC	CASSPPSGQFLTF
TRBV7-2	TRBJ1-6	TRBD1	-	TGTGCCAGCAGACCTGGGACAGTCAATAATTCACCCCTCCACTTT	CASRPGTVNNSPLHF
TRBV6-5	TRBJ1-4	-	-	TGTGCCACCGGCGGGAGAACTAATGAAAAACTGTTTTTT	CATGGRTNEKLFF
TRBV18	TRBJ2-7	TRBD2	-	TGTGCCAGCGTAAGAGCTAGCGGGTACGAGCAGTACTTC	CASVRASGYEQYF
TRBV4-2	TRBJ2-7	TRBD2	-	TGTGCCAGCAGCCCCCTCGGGACTACCTACGAGCAGTACTTC	CASSPLGTTYEQYF
TRBV5-1	TRBJ2-5	TRBD1	-	TGCGCCAGCAGCTTACTCGGGACAGCCCAAGAGACCCAGTACTTC	CASSLLGTAQETQYF
TRBV11-3	TRBJ2-7	TRBD2	once	TGTGCCAGCAGCCCGGGGGGGGGCCAGGCACGCGAGCAGTACTTC	CASSPGGGQAREQYF
TRBV6-1	TRBJ1-2	-	-	TGTGCCAGCAGTGAGAAGACGGGTGTCGGTAACTATGGCTACACCTTC	CASSEKTGVGNYGYTF
TRBV13	TRBJ2-7	-	-	TGTGCCAGCAGCCCACCGGGATCCTACGAGCAGTACTTC	CASSPPGSYEQYF
TRBV10-1	TRBJ1-5	-	once	TGCGCCAGCAGTTCAGGGGGCAATCAGCCCCAGCATTTT	CASSSGGNQPQHF
TRBV21-1	TRBJ2-5	-	-	TGTGCCAGCAGCAAAGCCCTAGCCGGGACTAGGCGCTTTCATGAGACCCAGTACTTC	CASSKALAGTRRFHETQYF
TRBV9	TRBJ2-5	-	once	TGTGCCAGCAGCTGGGACTCCTCAGAGACCCAGTACTTC	CASSWDSSETQYF
TRBV7-6	TRBJ2-7	TRBD2	-	TGTGCCAGCAGCTTGGAGCGGGGGGCCGTCTACGAGCAGTACTTC	CASSLERGAVYEQYF
TRBV5-1	TRBJ2-7	TRBD1	-	TGCGCCAGCAGCCTAACCGACCCGGGACAGAGACCTTACGAGCAGTACTTC	CASSLTDPGQRPYEQYF
TRBV30	TRBJ1-2	TRBD1	-	TGTGCCTCAACAGGGGTAGCGCGGTATGGCTACACCTTC	CASTGVARYGYTF
TRBV7-9	TRBJ2-3	TRBD1	-	TGTGCCAGCAGCTTTGAGGGGGCGCGAGATACGCAGTATTTT	CASSFEGARDTQYF
TRBV29-1	TRBJ2-3	-	-	TGCAGCGTTGCAGGAGGGAGTGGAGGAGATACGCAGTATTTT	CSVAGGSGGDTQYF
TRBV5-1	TRBJ1-2	-	once	TGCGCCAGCAGCCAGGATGCGATCTATGGCTACACCTTC	CASSQDAIYGYTF
TRBV2	TRBJ1-3	TRBD1	-	TGTGCCAGCAACGGACAGGCGAGGGGAAACACCATATATTTT	CASNGQARGNTIYF
TRBV11-2	TRBJ2-3	TRBD2	-	TGTGCCAGCAGCGAGCGTTCTAGCGGGGGGAGAGATACGCAGTATTTT	CASSERSSGGRDTQYF
TRBV12-3/TRBV12-4	TRBJ1-5	-	-	TGTGCCAGCAGTACAGGGCCCCAATGGCCCCAGCATTTT	CASSTGPQWPQHF
TRBV30	TRBJ2-7	-	-	TGTGCCTGGAGTGTATCCCACCACTCGAGCTCCTACGAGCAGTACTTC	CAWSVSHHSSSYEQYF
TRBV24-1	TRBJ2-7	TRBD1	-	TGTGCCACCAGTGATAGCAGACAGGGCCAGGGCGAGCAGTACTTC	CATSDSRQGQGEQYF
TRBV15	TRBJ1-3	-	-	TGTGCCACCAGCAGAGTTACGCCGAAGCGAAACACCATATATTTT	CATSRVTPKRNTIYF
TRBV5-1	TRBJ2-2	-	-	TGCGCCAGCAGCTTGCGGGGGAACACCGGGGAGCTGTTTTTT	CASSLRGNTGELFF
TRBV9	TRBJ1-3	-	-	TGTGCCAGCAGCACTGCAGGGGCCTCTGGAAACACCATATATTTT	CASSTAGASGNTIYF
TRBV1	TRBJ1-5	-	few	TGCACCAGCGGCAGGCAGGGGGGCGGCAATCAGCCCCAGCATTTT	CTSGRQGGGNQPQHF
TRBV3-1/TRBV3-2	TRBJ2-7	-	-	TGTGCCAGCCGAGACCGGGGGGCTTCCTACGAGCAGTACTTC	CASRDRGASYEQYF
TRBV30	TRBJ2-5	-	-	TGTGCCTGGACTCCCGACAGGAACCAAGAGACCCAGTACTTC	CAWTPDRNQETQYF
TRBV9	TRBJ1-5	TRBD1	-	TGTGCCAGCAGCGTAGGGAGACAGGGTTCGAGATACAATCAGCCCCAGCATTTT	CASSVGRQGSRYNQPQHF
TRBV5-1	TRBJ2-5	TRBD2	-	TGCGCCAGCAGCTTGAGTCAGCGGGGGGTTAGGTACCAAGAGACCCAGTACTTC	CASSLSQRGVRYQETQYF
TRBV10-3	TRBJ1-2	TRBD1	-	TGTGCCACTTGGACAGGGGGCAATAACTATGGCTACACCTTC	CATWTGGNNYGYTF
TRBV19	TRBJ2-7	-	-	TGTGCCAGTAGTGAACGGTCCTACGAGCAGTACTTC	CASSERSYEQYF
TRBV20-1	TRBJ1-5	-	-	TGCAGTGCTAGTGTACCGGGGTTTCAGCCCCAGCATTTT	CSASVPGFQPQHF
TRBV7-9	TRBJ2-7	TRBD1	-	TGTGCCAGCAGCGGCCGCAGGGGGCAAGAGCAGTACTTC	CASSGRRGQEQYF